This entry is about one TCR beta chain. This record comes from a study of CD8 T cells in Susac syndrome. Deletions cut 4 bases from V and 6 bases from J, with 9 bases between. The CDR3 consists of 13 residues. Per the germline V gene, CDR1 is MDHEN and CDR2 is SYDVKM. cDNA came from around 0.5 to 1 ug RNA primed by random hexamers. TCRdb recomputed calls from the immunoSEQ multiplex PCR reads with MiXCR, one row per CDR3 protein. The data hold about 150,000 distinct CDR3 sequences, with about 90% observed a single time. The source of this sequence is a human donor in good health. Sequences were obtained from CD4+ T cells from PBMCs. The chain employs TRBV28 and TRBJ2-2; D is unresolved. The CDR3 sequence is CASSWLGSGELFF. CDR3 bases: TGTGCCAGCAGTTGGCTAGGGTCCGGGGAGCTGTTTTTT.